The rows below give T cell receptor beta chains drawn from one sample of a study of shared clonotypes between healthy human individuals. Data came from immunoSEQ multiplex PCR; TCRdb stores just in-frame clones and leaves some out. This sample has roughly 1,100,000 clones, with around 74% found just once. The sequenced sample consisted of memory CD4+ T cells sorted from blood. The receptors derive from a man between 18 and 29 years old in good health. CDR3s include the opening cysteine and the closing phenylalanine or tryptophan. A D gene is named only where the DNA matches it firmly. Expanded clones are given a class, and other clones once, few, many or no size at all.

clone size: -; D gene: TRBD1; V gene: TRBV2; J gene: TRBJ1-6; CDR3 protein: CASSEALMNRGVAPLHF; CDR3 DNA: TGTGCCAGCAGTGAAGCCCTCATGAACAGGGGTGTGGCGCCCCTCCACTTT
clone size: -; D gene: -; V gene: TRBV18; J gene: TRBJ2-7; CDR3 protein: CASSPETTYEQYF; CDR3 DNA: TGTGCCAGCTCACCGGAGACAACCTACGAGCAGTACTTC
clone size: -; D gene: -; V gene: TRBV2; J gene: TRBJ2-3; CDR3 protein: CASRGRTDTQYF; CDR3 DNA: TGTGCCAGCAGGGGGAGAACAGATACGCAGTATTTT
clone size: -; D gene: -; V gene: TRBV5-6; J gene: TRBJ2-2; CDR3 protein: CASSFSFGELFF; CDR3 DNA: TGTGCCAGCAGTTTTAGTTTCGGGGAGCTGTTTTTT
clone size: -; D gene: -; V gene: TRBV6-1; J gene: TRBJ1-2; CDR3 protein: CASGTFGLWGYTF; CDR3 DNA: TGTGCCAGCGGGACGTTCGGACTCTGGGGCTACACCTTC
clone size: -; D gene: -; V gene: TRBV7-2; J gene: TRBJ2-1; CDR3 protein: CASSKSVTYNEQFF; CDR3 DNA: TGTGCCAGCAGCAAGAGCGTCACCTACAATGAGCAGTTCTTC
clone size: -; D gene: TRBD2; V gene: TRBV19; J gene: TRBJ2-1; CDR3 protein: CASSIGTSGRPPDEQFF; CDR3 DNA: TGTGCCAGTAGTATAGGGACTAGCGGGAGGCCCCCCGATGAGCAGTTCTTC
clone size: -; D gene: TRBD1; V gene: TRBV18; J gene: TRBJ1-1; CDR3 protein: CASSLGQGVEAFF; CDR3 DNA: TGTGCCAGCTCACTAGGACAGGGAGTTGAAGCTTTCTTT
clone size: -; D gene: -; V gene: TRBV5-1; J gene: TRBJ2-7; CDR3 protein: CASSSTSGVSSYEQYF; CDR3 DNA: TGCGCCAGCAGCTCGACTTCAGGAGTTAGCTCCTACGAGCAGTACTTC
clone size: few; D gene: TRBD2; V gene: TRBV9; J gene: TRBJ2-1; CDR3 protein: CASSVDSGVSYNEQFF; CDR3 DNA: TGTGCCAGCAGCGTAGATAGCGGGGTTTCCTACAATGAGCAGTTCTTC
clone size: few; D gene: -; V gene: TRBV21-1; J gene: TRBJ1-5; CDR3 protein: CATKDRAINQPQHF; CDR3 DNA: TGTGCCACAAAGGACAGGGCCATCAATCAGCCCCAGCATTTT
clone size: once; D gene: -; V gene: TRBV2; J gene: TRBJ1-3; CDR3 protein: CASSSDLTGNTIYF; CDR3 DNA: TGTGCCAGCAGCTCGGACCTTACTGGAAACACCATATATTTT
clone size: -; D gene: -; V gene: TRBV10-3; J gene: TRBJ2-5; CDR3 protein: CAISDTSAETQYF; CDR3 DNA: TGTGCCATCAGTGACACTTCAGCCGAGACCCAGTACTTC
clone size: -; D gene: TRBD1; V gene: TRBV27; J gene: TRBJ1-5; CDR3 protein: CASSLDRGRQPQHF; CDR3 DNA: TGTGCCAGCAGCCTGGACAGGGGAAGACAGCCCCAGCATTTT
clone size: few; D gene: -; V gene: TRBV6-5; J gene: TRBJ1-6; CDR3 protein: CASSVRQNSPLHF; CDR3 DNA: TGTGCCAGCAGTGTACGACAGAATTCACCCCTCCACTTT
clone size: -; D gene: TRBD1; V gene: TRBV2; J gene: TRBJ2-2; CDR3 protein: CASSDAGGNGELFF; CDR3 DNA: TGTGCCAGCAGTGATGCAGGGGGAAACGGGGAGCTGTTTTTT
clone size: -; D gene: TRBD2; V gene: TRBV15; J gene: TRBJ2-1; CDR3 protein: CATSIASGGANEQFF; CDR3 DNA: TGTGCCACCAGCATTGCTAGCGGGGGGGCCAATGAGCAGTTCTTC
clone size: -; D gene: -; V gene: TRBV4-1; J gene: TRBJ2-7; CDR3 protein: CASSAPSGTHYEQYF; CDR3 DNA: TGCGCCAGCAGCGCCCCTTCGGGGACGCACTACGAGCAGTACTTC
clone size: -; D gene: -; V gene: TRBV21-1; J gene: TRBJ1-3; CDR3 protein: CASSKGRRGGGNTIYF; CDR3 DNA: TGTGCCAGCAGCAAAGGACGCCGGGGTGGTGGAAACACCATATATTTT
clone size: -; D gene: TRBD1; V gene: TRBV4-2; J gene: TRBJ1-4; CDR3 protein: CASSPASTWTGGLEKLFF; CDR3 DNA: TGTGCCAGCAGCCCCGCAAGCACCTGGACAGGGGGCCTAGAAAAACTGTTTTTT
clone size: -; D gene: -; V gene: TRBV30; J gene: TRBJ2-1; CDR3 protein: CASQKKGGNEQFF; CDR3 DNA: TGTGCCTCCCAAAAGAAGGGGGGGAATGAGCAGTTCTTC
clone size: -; D gene: -; V gene: TRBV5-1; J gene: TRBJ2-3; CDR3 protein: CASSLGGRNADTQYF; CDR3 DNA: TGCGCCAGCAGCTTGGGCGGCAGGAACGCAGATACGCAGTATTTT
clone size: -; D gene: -; V gene: TRBV10-3; J gene: TRBJ2-7; CDR3 protein: CAISESKTGSYEQYF; CDR3 DNA: TGTGCCATCAGTGAGTCAAAGACGGGCTCCTACGAGCAGTACTTC
clone size: -; D gene: -; V gene: TRBV18; J gene: TRBJ1-2; CDR3 protein: CASSPTGQGYYGYTF; CDR3 DNA: TGTGCCAGCTCACCAACCGGCCAGGGGTACTATGGCTACACCTTC
clone size: -; D gene: -; V gene: TRBV15; J gene: TRBJ2-5; CDR3 protein: CATSRSETQYF; CDR3 DNA: TGTGCCACCAGCAGAAGCGAGACCCAGTACTTC
clone size: -; D gene: -; V gene: TRBV6-5; J gene: TRBJ2-3; CDR3 protein: CASSYSGSSTDTQYF; CDR3 DNA: TGTGCCAGCAGTTACTCTGGCAGTAGCACAGATACGCAGTATTTT
clone size: -; D gene: -; V gene: TRBV7-2; J gene: TRBJ2-3; CDR3 protein: CASSTGLDPYTDTQYF; CDR3 DNA: TGTGCCAGCAGCACGGGACTGGATCCTTACACAGATACGCAGTATTTT
clone size: once; D gene: TRBD2; V gene: TRBV5-1; J gene: TRBJ2-7; CDR3 protein: CASSLQWGGYEQYF; CDR3 DNA: TGCGCCAGCAGCTTGCAGTGGGGGGGATACGAGCAGTACTTC